This TCR beta chain was sequenced for a study of blood T cell repertoires in COVID-19. Whole-study context: Acute and convalescent COVID-19 specimens originated in the United States, Italy and Spain. T cells, B-cell-depleted T cells, or PBMCs supplied cDNA or gDNA.

In the original processing: Nucleated cell number was recorded as an estimate derived from reference gene primer amplification. The method was immunoSEQ multiplex PCR; TCRdb's version includes in-frame clones alone and lacks a portion of them. D and trimming come from the DNA, and the V and J calls and clone size come from that table. The sample consists of 270,000 or so clones, roughly 85% of them appearing once. From germline, CDR1 is MNHEY and CDR2 SMNVEV (reference sequence). CDR3 length equals 14 residues. Unmatched junction bases numbered 6, after V lost 6 bases and J lost 5 bases. Sequenced: peripheral blood. The TCR was taken from a woman aged 45-60 years who had recovered from COVID-19. The J gene is TRBJ1-1, the V gene TRBV27; TRBD1 agrees at 10 bases. CDR3 nucleotide sequence: TGTGCCAGCAGGACAGGGGGCGGGGGGACTGAAGCTTTCTTT. It encodes CASRTGGGGTEAFF.